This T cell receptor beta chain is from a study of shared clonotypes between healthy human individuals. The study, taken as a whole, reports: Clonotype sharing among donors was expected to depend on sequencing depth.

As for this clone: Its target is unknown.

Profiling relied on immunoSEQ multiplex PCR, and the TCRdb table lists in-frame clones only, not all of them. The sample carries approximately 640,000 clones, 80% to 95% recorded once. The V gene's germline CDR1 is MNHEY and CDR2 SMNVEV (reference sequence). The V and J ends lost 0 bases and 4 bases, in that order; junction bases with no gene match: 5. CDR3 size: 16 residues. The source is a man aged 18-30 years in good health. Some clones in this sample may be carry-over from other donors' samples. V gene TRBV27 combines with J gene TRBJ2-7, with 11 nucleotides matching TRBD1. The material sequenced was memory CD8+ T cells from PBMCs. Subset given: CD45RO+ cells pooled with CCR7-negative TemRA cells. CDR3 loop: CASSLSIGQGAYEQYF. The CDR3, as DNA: TGTGCCAGCAGTTTATCGATAGGACAGGGGGCTTACGAGCAGTACTTC.